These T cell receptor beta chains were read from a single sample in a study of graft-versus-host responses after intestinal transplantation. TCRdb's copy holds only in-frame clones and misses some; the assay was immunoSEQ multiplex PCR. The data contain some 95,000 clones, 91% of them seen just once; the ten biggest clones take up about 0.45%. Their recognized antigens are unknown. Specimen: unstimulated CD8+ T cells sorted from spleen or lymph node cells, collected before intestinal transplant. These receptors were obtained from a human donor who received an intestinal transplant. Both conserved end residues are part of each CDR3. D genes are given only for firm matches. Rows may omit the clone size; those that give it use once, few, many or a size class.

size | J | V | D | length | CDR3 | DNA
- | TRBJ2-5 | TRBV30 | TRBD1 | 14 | CALNPGQIEETQYF | TGTGCCTTAAACCCGGGACAGATAGAGGAGACCCAGTACTTC
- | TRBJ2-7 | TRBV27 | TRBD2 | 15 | CASSLSSSGIYEQYF | TGTGCCAGCAGTTTATCTTCTAGCGGGATCTACGAGCAGTACTTC
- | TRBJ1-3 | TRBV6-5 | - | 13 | CASSYSSGDTIYF | TGTGCCAGCAGTTACTCGTCTGGAGACACCATATATTTT
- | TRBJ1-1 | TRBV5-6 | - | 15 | CASSLVPGGHTEAFF | TGTGCCAGCAGCTTGGTACCGGGGGGCCACACTGAAGCTTTCTTT
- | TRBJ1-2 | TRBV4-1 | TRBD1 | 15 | CASSQVSQGARGYTF | TGCGCCAGCAGCCAAGTATCACAGGGGGCCAGAGGCTACACCTTC
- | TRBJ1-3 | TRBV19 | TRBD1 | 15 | CASSWSGGGGNTIYF | TGTGCCAGTAGTTGGTCAGGGGGAGGTGGAAACACCATATATTTT
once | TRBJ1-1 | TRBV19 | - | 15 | CASSIGDTGRTEAFF | TGTGCCAGTAGTATCGGGGACACGGGGCGAACTGAAGCTTTCTTT
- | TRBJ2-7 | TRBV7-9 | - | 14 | CASSSPGHHYEQYF | TGTGCCAGCAGCTCCCCGGGACACCACTACGAGCAGTACTTC
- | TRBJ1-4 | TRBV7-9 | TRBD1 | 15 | CASSLVGDRDEKLFF | TGTGCCAGCAGCTTAGTGGGGGACAGGGATGAAAAACTGTTTTTT
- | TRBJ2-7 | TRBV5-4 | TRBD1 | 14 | CASSPGTGVYEQYF | TGTGCCAGCAGCCCCGGGACAGGTGTTTACGAGCAGTACTTC